The subject of this entry is one T cell receptor beta chain. Its antigen is currently unknown. Libraries were prepared by immunoSEQ multiplex PCR; TCRdb keeps only in-frame clonotypes and omits some of them. The sample includes roughly 62,000 clones, 70% to 90% of them seen just once. This sample was included in a study of OX40 agonist ivuxolimab in advanced cancers. Study-wide context: Ivuxolimab was delivered to patients intravenously every 2 weeks at doses spanning 0.01 to 10 mg/kg. A male proportion of 82.7% was recorded, with mean age approximately 57 years and range roughly 20 to 85. Broader study findings: Relative to CD4+, CD8+ T cells held more expanded clones on average. CD4+ and CD8+ blood T cells expanded clonally by week 6 at 0.1 to 3.0 mg/kg.

Source: CD4+ or CD8+ T cells sorted from blood, taken in a trial of the OX40 agonist ivuxolimab. The clonotype originates from an adult with an advanced solid tumor such as melanoma, head and neck, liver or kidney cancer.

The CDR3 loop is CASSLQGIVEQYF. In DNA form, the CDR3 reads TGTGCCAGCAGTTTACAGGGGATTGTCGAGCAGTACTTC. The chain uses TRBV5-4 and TRBJ2-7; 7 bases are a match to TRBD1. Losses at the gene ends were 5 bases for V and 6 bases for J; bases not matched to a gene: 8. The germline gives CDR1 SGHNT, CDR2 YYREEE (reference sequence). The CDR3 has 13 residues. Drawing the rest from reference TRBV5-4 and TRBJ2-7, the complete variable domain is ETGVTQSPTHLIKTRGQQVTLRCSSQSGHNTVSWYQQALGQGPQFIFQYYREEENGRGNFPPRFSGLQFPNYSSELNVNALELDDSALYLCASSLQGIVEQYFGPGTRLTVT.